This T cell receptor (beta chain) originates from a study of T cell repertoires in cytomegalovirus infection. Whole-study context: CMV epitopes that were recently identified and HLA-C-restricted were used alongside well-studied HLA-B-restricted ones. Study-level findings and limits: HLA-C-restricted TCR beta clonotypes specific for CMV led the ex vivo response.

Via MiXCR, TCRdb re-called the reads, giving one row per CDR3 protein. This table holds about 160,000 distinct CDR3 sequences, about 20% found once. This CDR3 has 15 amino acids. The J segment lost 5 bases and the V segment lost 1 base, leaving 6 bases of the junction unmatched. Germline CDR1 is SGHRS and CDR2 is YFSETQ. As for this clonotype: Antigen specificity is unknown.

The source material was CD8+ T cells from cultured PBMCs, sampled from culture after CMV antigen stimulation. This chain joins TRBV5-1 and TRBJ2-7; TRBD1 matches 10 bases. This clonotype was sampled from a human donor in good health (CMV status not recorded). Some clones in this sample may be carry-over from other donors' samples. The CDR3 region is CASSLWGDRGHEQYF. In DNA, the CDR3 is TGCGCCAGCAGCTTGTGGGGGGACAGGGGCCACGAGCAGTACTTC.